This is a list of T cell receptor beta chains from one sample in a study of blood T cells in healthy people across ages. TCRdb reprocessed the 5' RACE reads with MiXCR, giving one entry per CDR3 protein. The data show approximately 730,000 distinct CDR3 sequences, approximately 39% seen once. The source material was blood. The receptors stem from an older woman in good health. CDR3s include the opening cysteine and the closing phenylalanine or tryptophan. The D gene is left open where the match is weak. Size values are once, few and many counts, or a class for expanded clones, and some rows have none.

v_call	j_call	d_call	clone_size	cdr3_aa	cdr3_nt
TRBV3-1	TRBJ2-7	TRBD2	-	CASIPRTSGVDGTQSF	TGTGCCAGTATCCCTCGGACTAGCGGGGTGGACGGGACCCAGTCCTTC
TRBV18	TRBJ2-5	-	-	CASSPPGPVQETQYF	TGTGCCAGCTCACCACCGGGACCAGTCCAAGAGACCCAGTACTTC
TRBV7-9	TRBJ2-1	-	many	CASSSALFSGRLGEQFF	TGTGCCAGCAGCTCCGCTTTGTTTAGCGGTCGGTTAGGTGAGCAGTTCTTC
TRBV7-2	TRBJ2-7	-	-	CASSLESSGQYF	TGTGCCAGCAGCTTAGAAAGTTCCGGGCAGTACTTC
TRBV24-1	TRBJ2-3	-	-	CATSSLVTQYF	TGTGCCACCAGTTCACTAGTAACGCAGTATTTT
TRBV20-1	TRBJ1-5	-	once	CSAHLPGVGNQPQHF	TGCAGTGCTCACCTGCCAGGGGTTGGCAATCAGCCCCAGCATTTT
TRBV20-1	TRBJ2-6	-	many	CSAVRGSGANVLTF	TGCAGTGCTGTCAGGGGTAGCGGGGCCAACGTCCTGACTTTC
TRBV5-1	TRBJ2-1	TRBD1	-	CAGSLGQGASNEQFF	TGCGCCGGCAGTTTGGGACAGGGGGCTAGCAATGAGCAGTTCTTC
TRBV5-1	TRBJ2-1	TRBD1	-	CASSWPRTGGVNNEQFF	TGCGCCAGCAGCTGGCCCCGGACAGGGGGAGTAAACAATGAGCAGTTCTTC
TRBV15	TRBJ2-5	-	few	CATSRDSQGRGETQYF	TGTGCCACCAGCAGAGATTCCCAGGGTAGAGGGGAGACCCAGTACTTC
TRBV4-2	TRBJ1-1	TRBD1	-	CASSRAGQMNTEAFF	TGTGCCAGCAGCCGAGCGGGACAGATGAACACTGAAGCTTTCTTT
TRBV20-1	TRBJ2-7	TRBD1	-	CSATKIDREGYEQYF	TGCAGTGCTACGAAAATAGACAGGGAAGGCTACGAGCAGTACTTC
TRBV12-3/TRBV12-4	TRBJ1-1	-	few	CASSAQGGGKTEAFF	TGTGCCAGCAGCGCACAGGGAGGGGGAAAAACTGAAGCTTTCTTT
TRBV5-1	TRBJ2-3	TRBD2	-	CASSLGASGRIGDTQYF	TGCGCCAGCAGCTTGGGGGCTAGCGGGAGAATCGGAGATACGCAGTATTTT
TRBV20-1	TRBJ1-1	-	few	CSASQGSDTEAFF	TGCAGTGCTAGCCAGGGGTCGGACACTGAAGCTTTCTTT